The rows below give T cell receptor beta chains drawn from one sample of a study of T cells after somatic rescue of genetic block. Measured with immunoSEQ multiplex PCR; TCRdb has only the in-frame clones, and not every one. The sample records approximately 100,000 clones, 75% to 90% being singletons. Source material: peripheral blood mononuclear cells (PBMCs). Every receptor here comes from a woman between 18 and 29 years old. The CDR3 runs from the conserved cysteine through the conserved F or W. D genes are given only for firm matches. The size field is filled for only some rows; it gives once, few, many or a size class.

D gene	clone size	V gene	J gene	CDR3 protein	CDR3 DNA
-	-	TRBV27	TRBJ2-5	CASRPLNGGGETQYF	TGTGCCAGCAGACCCTTGAATGGTGGGGGAGAGACCCAGTACTTC
TRBD1	-	TRBV27	TRBJ2-1	CASSFDTRGQGVNEQFF	TGTGCCAGCAGTTTCGATACACGGGGACAGGGGGTTAATGAGCAGTTCTTC
-	-	TRBV19	TRBJ1-3	CATAPSSGNTIYF	TGTGCCACCGCCCCGAGCTCTGGAAACACCATATATTTT
-	-	TRBV29-1	TRBJ1-2	CSVFEGGYTF	TGCAGCGTTTTTGAGGGTGGCTACACCTTC
-	once	TRBV7-4	TRBJ2-6	CASSIPCSSQSRANVLTF	TGTGCCAGCAGCATACCGTGCAGCTCACAAAGTCGGGCCAACGTCCTGACTTTC
TRBD2	-	TRBV5-1	TRBJ2-7	CASSLASGPYEQYF	TGCGCCAGCAGCCTGGCTAGCGGACCCTACGAGCAGTACTTC
TRBD1	-	TRBV19	TRBJ1-5	CASSIDGDRNQPQHF	TGTGCCAGTAGTATAGATGGGGACAGAAATCAGCCCCAGCATTTT
TRBD1	-	TRBV28	TRBJ1-1	CASSPGTAGGTEAFF	TGTGCCAGCAGTCCTGGGACAGCCGGGGGCACTGAAGCTTTCTTT
TRBD1	-	TRBV28	TRBJ1-3	CASSLASRGLGTIYF	TGTGCCAGCAGTTTAGCGAGCAGGGGGTTGGGCACCATATATTTT
TRBD2	-	TRBV5-1	TRBJ2-2	CASSGGLAGPGGELFF	TGCGCCAGCAGCGGGGGACTAGCGGGGCCTGGCGGGGAGCTGTTTTTT
TRBD1	once	TRBV4-1	TRBJ2-7	CASSLRLRDSAYEQYF	TGCGCCAGCAGCCTCCGCCTCCGGGACAGCGCCTACGAGCAGTACTTC
TRBD1	-	TRBV4-1	TRBJ1-2	CASSQPQPHPTGTYGYTF	TGCGCCAGCAGCCAACCCCAGCCCCACCCGACAGGGACTTATGGCTACACCTTC
-	-	TRBV5-1	TRBJ2-5	CASSFQDQETQYF	TGCGCCAGCAGCTTTCAAGACCAAGAGACCCAGTACTTC
-	-	TRBV4-3	TRBJ2-2	CASSQESGNTGELFF	TGCGCCAGCAGCCAAGAGTCCGGGAACACCGGGGAGCTGTTTTTT
-	-	TRBV5-4	TRBJ1-1	CASSPEGRFPEAFF	TGTGCCAGCAGCCCCGAGGGCAGATTCCCTGAAGCTTTCTTT
TRBD2	-	TRBV5-1	TRBJ2-7	CASSKNLAGVDEQYF	TGCGCCAGCAGCAAGAACCTAGCGGGAGTCGACGAGCAGTACTTC
-	-	TRBV5-5	TRBJ1-5	CASSQGRYLVGDQPQHF	TGTGCCAGCAGCCAGGGACGGTATTTGGTGGGGGATCAGCCCCAGCATTTT
-	-	TRBV10-3	TRBJ1-1	CAIRADLNTEAFF	TGTGCCATCAGGGCGGACTTGAACACTGAAGCTTTCTTT
-	once	TRBV10-3	TRBJ2-7	CAISESTGRRGSYEQYF	TGTGCCATCAGTGAGTCGACGGGGCGGAGGGGCTCCTACGAGCAGTACTTC
-	-	TRBV28	TRBJ1-1	CASSLPAGGDTEAFF	TGTGCCAGCAGTTTACCCGCCGGGGGGGACACTGAAGCTTTCTTT
-	-	TRBV7-2	TRBJ1-6	CASSLAENSPLHF	TGTGCCAGCAGCTTAGCAGAAAATTCACCCCTCCACTTT
-	once	TRBV5-4	TRBJ1-4	CASSLAGGRGEKLFF	TGTGCCAGCAGCTTGGCGGGCGGCAGGGGAGAAAAACTGTTTTTT
-	-	TRBV28	TRBJ2-1	CASSFSATSYNEQFF	TGTGCCAGCAGTTTCAGCGCGACCTCCTACAATGAGCAGTTCTTC
TRBD1	-	TRBV5-8	TRBJ1-1	CASSLSRGRNTEAFF	TGTGCCAGCAGCTTGTCCAGGGGGCGGAACACTGAAGCTTTCTTT
-	-	TRBV10-3	TRBJ2-7	CAISEGLSDEQYF	TGTGCCATCAGTGAGGGGCTATCGGACGAGCAGTACTTC
-	-	TRBV9	TRBJ1-1	CASSVRMGNTEAFF	TGTGCCAGCAGCGTAAGGATGGGGAACACTGAAGCTTTCTTT
-	-	TRBV7-2	TRBJ2-7	CASSFRGLISYEQYF	TGTGCCAGCAGCTTCCGCGGGCTAATCTCCTACGAGCAGTACTTC
-	-	TRBV7-9	TRBJ2-7	CASSGEPTGSMGYEQYF	TGTGCCAGCAGCGGCGAACCGACAGGCAGTATGGGTTACGAGCAGTACTTC
-	-	TRBV9	TRBJ1-1	CASSVTRAEAFF	TGTGCCAGCAGCGTAACCAGGGCGGAAGCTTTCTTT
TRBD1	-	TRBV30	TRBJ1-1	CAWSPTGLKAFF	TGTGCCTGGAGCCCGACAGGGTTGAAGGCTTTCTTT
-	-	TRBV19	TRBJ1-2	CASSIDPKTGYTF	TGTGCCAGTAGTATAGATCCGAAGACCGGCTACACCTTC
TRBD1	-	TRBV6-5	TRBJ1-1	CASSSPPGTGFSEAFF	TGTGCCAGCAGTTCCCCTCCCGGGACAGGGTTCTCTGAAGCTTTCTTT
TRBD1	-	TRBV27	TRBJ1-4	CASSLRLAAGGGNEKLFF	TGTGCCAGCAGTTTAAGGTTGGCGGCAGGGGGGGGGAATGAAAAACTGTTTTTT
-	-	TRBV25-1	TRBJ2-7	CASSSGSGLYEQYF	TGTGCCAGCAGTTCCGGGAGCGGACTTTACGAGCAGTACTTC
-	-	TRBV29-1	TRBJ1-2	CSGLLPGGGGYTF	TGCAGCGGTCTCCTTCCCGGGGGTGGCGGCTACACCTTC
TRBD1	-	TRBV7-8	TRBJ1-2	CASSSRGTAYGYTF	TGTGCCAGCAGCTCCCGGGGGACAGCTTATGGCTACACCTTC
-	-	TRBV7-9	TRBJ1-2	CASSLGVGGGNLTRGYTF	TGTGCCAGCAGCTTAGGCGTTGGGGGCGGAAACCTAACACGTGGCTACACCTTC
-	-	TRBV5-6	TRBJ1-5	CASSLGGILHDNQPQHF	TGTGCCAGCAGCTTGGGGGGGATTTTGCACGACAATCAGCCCCAGCATTTT
TRBD2	-	TRBV5-4	TRBJ2-7	CASSHRTSGSYEQYF	TGTGCCAGCAGCCACAGGACTAGCGGGAGCTACGAGCAGTACTTC
-	-	TRBV28	TRBJ2-1	CASSFWLAGDNEQFF	TGTGCCAGCAGTTTTTGGCTAGCAGGAGACAATGAGCAGTTCTTC
-	-	TRBV18	TRBJ2-5	CASSPASERETQYF	TGTGCCAGCTCACCGGCGTCCGAGAGGGAGACCCAGTACTTC
TRBD2	few	TRBV10-1	TRBJ2-7	CASKHPVAGSYEQYF	TGCGCCAGCAAGCATCCGGTAGCGGGCTCCTACGAGCAGTACTTC
TRBD2	-	TRBV29-1	TRBJ2-3	CSVEPSGRYTDTQYF	TGCAGCGTTGAGCCTAGCGGGAGGTACACAGATACGCAGTATTTT
TRBD1	-	TRBV28	TRBJ2-7	CASTEGGDRVSYEQYF	TGTGCCAGTACCGAGGGTGGGGACAGGGTCTCCTACGAGCAGTACTTC
-	-	TRBV4-2	TRBJ1-5	CASSQDTAPPRRPQHF	TGTGCCAGCAGCCAAGATACAGCCCCGCCGAGGAGGCCCCAGCATTTT
-	-	TRBV10-1	TRBJ2-2	CASSSRATNTGELFF	TGCGCCAGCAGTAGCAGGGCTACAAACACCGGGGAGCTGTTTTTT
-	-	TRBV27	TRBJ1-3	CASTSGTKGSGNTIYF	TGTGCCAGCACCTCGGGGACAAAGGGATCTGGAAACACCATATATTTT
-	-	TRBV6-4	TRBJ2-3	CASSEAGTDTQYF	TGTGCCAGCAGTGAAGCGGGCACAGATACGCAGTATTTT
TRBD1	-	TRBV5-1	TRBJ1-2	CASSLFGLTGGNYGYTF	TGCGCCAGCAGCTTGTTTGGCCTTACAGGGGGCAACTATGGCTACACCTTC
-	-	TRBV4-1	TRBJ2-1	CASSLSGAAYNEQFF	TGCGCCAGCAGTCTCAGCGGAGCGGCCTACAATGAGCAGTTCTTC
TRBD2	-	TRBV28	TRBJ2-7	CASTPGGGYSYEQYF	TGTGCCAGCACCCCTGGCGGGGGTTACTCCTACGAGCAGTACTTC